This entry is about one TCR beta chain. Antigen: not known. Between the trimmed V and J ends, which lost 4 bases and 5 bases, there was a span of 9 bases. CDR1 is KGHSH and CDR2 is LQKENI in the germline V gene. This CDR3 spans 13 amino acids. The sample belongs to a study of T cell responses to AZD1222 COVID-19 vaccine. The overall study: Samples with a second dose at about 4 or about 12 weeks were pooled together. The study, taken as a whole, reports: Repertoires were sampled only after the peak T cell response. Among vaccine-associated CD4 TCRs, coverage spanned spike, with dominance at 160-218 and 743-854. Close to half of all spike-specific TCRs reportedly target regions of the variants that are unmutated.

Produced via immunoSEQ multiplex PCR; TCRdb's table is partial and in-frame only. This table has 130,000 to 150,000 clones, 91% appearing once. The sequence was collected from an adult in good health. The chain joins TRBV18 to TRBJ1-5, with D possibly TRBD1 on 6 matching bases. The source was peripheral blood, collected on day 0 of AZD1222 vaccination. The CDR3 spells CASSRTEHQPQHF. The CDR3 DNA follows: TGTGCCAGCTCACGGACAGAACATCAGCCCCAGCATTTT.